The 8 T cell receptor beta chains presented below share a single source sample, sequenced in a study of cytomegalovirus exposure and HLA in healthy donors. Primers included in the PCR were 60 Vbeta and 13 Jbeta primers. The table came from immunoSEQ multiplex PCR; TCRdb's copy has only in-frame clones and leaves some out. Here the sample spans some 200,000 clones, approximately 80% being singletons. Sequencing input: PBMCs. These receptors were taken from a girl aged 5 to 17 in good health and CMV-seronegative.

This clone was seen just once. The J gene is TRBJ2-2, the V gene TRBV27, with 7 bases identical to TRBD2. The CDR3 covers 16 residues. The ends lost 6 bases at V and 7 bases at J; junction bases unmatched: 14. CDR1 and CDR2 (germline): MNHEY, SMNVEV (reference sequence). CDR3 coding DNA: TGTGCCAGCAGCACCTTTTTGCGGGAGAGTGGCGGGGAGCTGTTTTTT. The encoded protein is CASSTFLRESGGELFF.

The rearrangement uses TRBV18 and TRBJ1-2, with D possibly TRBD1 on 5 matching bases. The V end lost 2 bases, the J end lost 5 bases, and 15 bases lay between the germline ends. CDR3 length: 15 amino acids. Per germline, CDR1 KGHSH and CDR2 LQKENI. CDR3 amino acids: CASSPVVTRGYGYTF. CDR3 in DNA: TGTGCCAGCTCACCAGTTGTCACAAGGGGTTATGGCTACACCTTC.

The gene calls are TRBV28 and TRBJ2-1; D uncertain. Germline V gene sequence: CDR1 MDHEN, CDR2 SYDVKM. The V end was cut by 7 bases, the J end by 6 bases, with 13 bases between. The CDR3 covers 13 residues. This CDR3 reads CASTQALGNEQFF. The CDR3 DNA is TGTGCCAGCACCCAGGCCCTCGGCAATGAGCAGTTCTTC.

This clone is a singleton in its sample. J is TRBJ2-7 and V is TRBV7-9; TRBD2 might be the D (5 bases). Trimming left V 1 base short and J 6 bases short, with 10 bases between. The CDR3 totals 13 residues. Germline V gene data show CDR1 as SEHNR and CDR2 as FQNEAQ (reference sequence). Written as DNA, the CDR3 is TGTGCCAGCAGCTTAGGGACTTTACTCGAGCAGTACTTC. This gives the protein CASSLGTLLEQYF.

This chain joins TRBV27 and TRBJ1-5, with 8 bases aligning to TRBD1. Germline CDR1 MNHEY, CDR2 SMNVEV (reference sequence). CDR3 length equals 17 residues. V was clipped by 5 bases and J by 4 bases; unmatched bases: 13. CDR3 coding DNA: TGTGCCAGCAGTCTATTGGGGCCGACAGGGGAAAATCAGCCCCAGCATTTT. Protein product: CASSLLGPTGENQPQHF.

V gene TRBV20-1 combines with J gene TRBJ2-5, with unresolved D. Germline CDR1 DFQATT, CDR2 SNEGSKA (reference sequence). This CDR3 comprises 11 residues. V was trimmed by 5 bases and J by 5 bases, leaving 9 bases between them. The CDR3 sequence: CSALVSETQYF. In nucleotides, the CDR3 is TGCAGTGCTTTAGTAAGCGAGACCCAGTACTTC.

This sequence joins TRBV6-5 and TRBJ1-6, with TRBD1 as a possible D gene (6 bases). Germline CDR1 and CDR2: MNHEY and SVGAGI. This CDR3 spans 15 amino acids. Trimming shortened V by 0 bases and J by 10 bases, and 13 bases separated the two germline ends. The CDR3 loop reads CASSYSNRAGSPLHF. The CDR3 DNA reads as TGTGCCAGCAGTTACTCGAACAGGGCGGGCTCACCCCTCCACTTT.

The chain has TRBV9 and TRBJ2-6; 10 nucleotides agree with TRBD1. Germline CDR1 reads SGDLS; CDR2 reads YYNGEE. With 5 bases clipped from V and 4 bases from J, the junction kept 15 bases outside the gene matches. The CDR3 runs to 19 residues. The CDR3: CASSNLRGTGVKGANVLTF. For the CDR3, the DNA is TGTGCCAGCAGTAACCTAAGGGGGACAGGGGTAAAGGGGGCCAACGTCCTGACTTTC. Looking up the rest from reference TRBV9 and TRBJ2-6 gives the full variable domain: DSGVTQTPKHLITATGQRVTLRCSPRSGDLSVYWYQQSLDQGLQFLIQYYNGEERAKGNILERFSAQQFPDLHSELNLSSLELGDSALYFCASSNLRGTGVKGANVLTFGAGSRLTVL.